This T cell receptor (beta chain) was retrieved from a study of cytotoxic CD8 clonotypes in ibrutinib-treated CLL. As for the study in general: After median around 5.5 years, around 14 stayed in remission, approximately twelve progressed; responses roughly 24 partial, 2 complete.

With respect to this clone: Its antigen is not known.

Sequencing was designed to attain a depth spanning 1 in 200,000 to 1 in 1 million T cells. Generated by immunoSEQ multiplex PCR, the TCRdb table keeps only in-frame clones and is missing some. This table holds approximately 140,000 clones, approximately 90% found once. General study findings and limits: Clonality increased with ibrutinib response but returned toward baseline at progression. Timing of sampling differed between sustained-remission and progressing patients.

The sequencing here drew on PBMCs, taken after 12 months of ibrutinib treatment. This clonotype was sampled from a human donor with chronic lymphocytic leukemia.

Written as DNA, the CDR3 is TGTGCCAGCAAGCAGGGTGAGTTTGGCAATCAGCCCCAGCATTTT. The encoded protein is CASKQGEFGNQPQHF. V and J are TRBV28 and TRBJ1-5; TRBD1 is a possible D gene (5 bases). V was trimmed by 7 bases and J by 2 bases, leaving 15 bases between them. CDR3 length: 15 residues. Germline V lookup: CDR1 MDHEN, CDR2 SYDVKM. Supplemented by reference TRBV28 and TRBJ1-5, the full variable domain reads DVKVTQSSRYLVKRTGEKVFLECVQDMDHENMFWYRQDPGLGLRLIYFSYDVKMKEKGDIPEGYSVSREKKERFSLILESASTNQTSMYLCASKQGEFGNQPQHFGDGTRLSIL.